Presented here are 5 T cell receptor beta chains from one specimen sequenced in a study of low-dose radiotherapy and immunotherapy resistance in tumors. Time point meaning: after trial treatment. As for treatment: LDRT plus nivolumab, ipilimumab, low-dose cyclophosphamide and aspirin (RACIN trial). TRAV and TRBV primers primed cDNA for both TCRalpha and TCRbeta. TCRs were put through 20 PCR cycles of amplification with Phusion. A constant-region primer and the V-primer adapter served as the primer pair. TCRdb fed the reads into MiXCR, producing one record per CDR3 protein. This table holds some 94,000 distinct CDR3 sequences, under 25% found once. The input for sequencing was PBMCs, taken after low-dose radiotherapy plus immunotherapy. All receptors come from a female donor with ovarian cancer.

V gene TRBV20-1 combines with J gene TRBJ2-5; D call uncertain. The V end lost 0 bases, the J end lost 5 bases, and 16 bases lay between the germline ends. The CDR3 length is 15 residues. Germline CDR1 DFQATT, CDR2 SNEGSKA (reference sequence). The CDR3 DNA reads TGCAGTGCTAGAGATGGCACTTCGGCGAGGGAGACCCAGTACTTC. Translated, it gives CSARDGTSARETQYF.

This clonotype was found many times. The chain uses TRBV7-2 and TRBJ2-5; D perhaps matches TRBD2 (5 bases). The CDR3 loop spans 14 amino acids. V dropped 1 base and J dropped 9 bases, with 15 bases sitting between them. Germline V lookup: CDR1 SGHTA, CDR2 FQGNSA. CDR3 region: CASSLGQRVRAQYF. The CDR3, as DNA: TGTGCCAGCAGCTTAGGTCAGAGGGTGAGGGCCCAGTACTTC.

In this sample, this clonotype turned up many times. V is TRBV29-1 and J is TRBJ2-5; D ambiguous. Trimming left V 2 bases short and J 6 bases short, with 16 bases between. CDR1 and CDR2 (germline): SQVTM, ANQGSEA. The CDR3 runs 14 residues. The CDR3 loop is CSVEKARGIQTQYF. CDR3 nucleotide sequence: TGCAGCGTTGAAAAAGCCAGAGGAATACAGACCCAGTACTTC.

With respect to this clonotype: One junction end disagrees with the germline gene, perhaps due to a read error. CDR3 sequence reads: CASSLERSELNTEAFF. The DNA of the CDR3 is TGTGCCAGCAGCTTGGAGCGCAGTGAATTGAACACTGAAGCTTTCTTT. The V call is TRBV5-1, the J call TRBJ1-1, with D uncertain. The CDR3 is 16 residues long. From germline, CDR1 is SGHRS and CDR2 YFSETQ.

This clonotype was recorded at least ten times. The chain carries TRBV19 and TRBJ2-5; possibly TRBD2 for D (6 bases). Germline CDR1 LNHDA, CDR2 SQIVND (reference sequence). Trimming took 6 bases from V and 4 from J, leaving 18 bases between them. The CDR3 consists of 15 residues. The CDR3: CASSSGAGFLETQYF. DNA of the CDR3: TGTGCCAGTAGCTCGGGAGCCGGGTTCTTAGAGACCCAGTACTTC.